The sequence of this TCR beta chain was determined in a study of T cell repertoires in cytomegalovirus infection. At the level of the study: It was the public TCR beta signatures that indicated both CMV infection and matching HLA type. General study findings and limits: Clonotypes of TCR beta that were HLA-C-restricted and CMV-specific dominated the ex vivo response. The cumulative frequency of public TCR beta families distinguished individuals who carried CMV together with the relevant HLA.

This clonotype was counted at least ten times. The target antigen is unknown. TCRdb reprocessed the reads via MiXCR and lists one record per CDR3 protein. The sample lists a few hundred thousand distinct CDR3 sequences, roughly 29% seen once, with about 13% in the top ten. With V trimmed by 4 bases and J by 4 bases, 3 bases remained unmatched. In germline, CDR1 is DFQATT, CDR2 SNEGSKA (reference sequence). This CDR3 has 14 residues. The chain uses TRBV20-1 and TRBJ2-6; 8 nucleotides align to TRBD1. The sequence derives from a human donor in good health (CMV status not recorded). Some clones in this sample may be carry-over from other donors' samples. Sequenced sample: PBMCs. In DNA form, the CDR3 reads TGCAGTGCTACTCAGGGGGCCGGGGCCAACGTCCTGACTTTC. Amino acid sequence: CSATQGAGANVLTF.